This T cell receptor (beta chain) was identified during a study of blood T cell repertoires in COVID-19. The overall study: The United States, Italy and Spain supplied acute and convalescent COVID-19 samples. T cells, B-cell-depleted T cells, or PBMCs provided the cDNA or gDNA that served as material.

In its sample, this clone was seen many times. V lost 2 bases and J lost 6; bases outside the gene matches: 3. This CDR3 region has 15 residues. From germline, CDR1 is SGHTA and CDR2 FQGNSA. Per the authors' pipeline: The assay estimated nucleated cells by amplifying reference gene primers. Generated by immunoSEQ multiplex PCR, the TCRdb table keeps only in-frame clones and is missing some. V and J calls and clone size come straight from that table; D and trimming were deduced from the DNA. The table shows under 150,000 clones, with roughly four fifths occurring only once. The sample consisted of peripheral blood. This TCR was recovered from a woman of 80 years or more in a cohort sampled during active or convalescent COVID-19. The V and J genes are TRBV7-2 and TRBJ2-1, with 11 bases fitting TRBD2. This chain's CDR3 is CASSLLAGGRNEQFF. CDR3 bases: TGTGCCAGCAGCTTACTAGCGGGGGGCCGCAATGAGCAGTTCTTC. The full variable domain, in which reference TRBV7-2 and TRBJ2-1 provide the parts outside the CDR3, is GAGVSQSPSNKVTEKGKDVELRCDPISGHTALYWYRQSLGQGLEFLIYFQGNSAPDKSGLPSDRFSAERTGGSVSTLTIQRTQQEDSAVYLCASSLLAGGRNEQFFGPGTRLTVL.